This TCR beta chain was identified during a study of blood T cells in healthy people across ages. Study-wide points: While age rose, TCR beta diversity per million T cells dropped in a roughly linear way. No conclusive comparison of naive versus antigen-experienced cells was possible with unsorted PBMCs.

It was with a sample-barcoded 5' primer and a J-beta primer mix that a second PCR of about 7 to 12 cycles was run. TCRdb itself ran the 5' RACE reads through MiXCR, one entry per CDR3 protein. The table shows around 1.5 million distinct CDR3 sequences, with approximately 42% occurring only once. Turning to this clonotype: Its antigen is still unknown.

With 4 bases removed from V and 6 bases from J, the gap between germline ends came to 13 bases. Per germline, CDR1 MGHDK and CDR2 SYGVNS. The CDR3 length is 14 residues. There were healthy Caucasian individuals from Russia, aged about 6 to 95, serving as donors. Each sample used at least 6.5 million PBMCs. The TCR sequence derives from a woman under 30 in good health. The genes are TRBV25-1 and TRBJ2-1; D perhaps matches TRBD2 (5 bases). Sequenced sample: blood. CDR3 in DNA: TGTGCCAGCAGTGGGCGGGTAGACACCAATGAGCAGTTCTTC. This codes for CASSGRVDTNEQFF.